These 22 T cell receptor beta chains originate from one sample sequenced in a study of blood T cell repertoires in COVID-19. The method was immunoSEQ multiplex PCR; TCRdb's version includes in-frame clones alone and lacks a portion of them. This sample has about 180,000 clones; 86% occur once, and the top ten carry more than 7.5%. Sequenced sample: PBMCs or T cells enriched from blood (not recorded which). The receptors here all came from a woman aged 25 to 39 who had recovered from COVID-19.

V is TRBV7-8 and J is TRBJ1-3, with unresolved D. The CDR3 contains 15 residues. Between the trimmed V and J ends, which lost 5 bases and 0 bases, there was a span of 11 bases. CDR1 and CDR2 (germline): SGHVS, FQNEAQ. The CDR3 protein is CASSPSSNSGNTIYF. CDR3 nucleotides: TGTGCCAGCAGCCCCTCGAGTAACTCTGGAAACACCATATATTTT.

This rearrangement joins TRBV5-4 to TRBJ2-7; TRBD2 is a possible D gene (6 bases). This CDR3 spans 14 amino acids. The germline V gene encodes CDR1 SGHNT and CDR2 YYREEE (reference sequence). V shed 2 bases and J shed 0 bases, with 9 bases lying between them. CDR3 in amino acids: CASSFGTPSYEQYF. The CDR3, as DNA: TGTGCCAGCAGCTTCGGGACTCCCTCCTACGAGCAGTACTTC.

The chain has TRBV30 and TRBJ1-4; D perhaps matches TRBD1 (5 bases). CDR1 GTSNPN and CDR2 SVGIG come from the germline V gene (reference sequence). CDR3 length: 16 amino acids. V was clipped by 2 bases and J by 3 bases, with 16 bases between them. This CDR3 is CAWSFLGEKSNEKLFF. Here the CDR3 DNA reads TGTGCCTGGAGTTTCTTAGGGGAAAAATCTAATGAAAAACTGTTTTTT.

This chain joins TRBV5-6 and TRBJ2-7; D is perhaps TRBD2 (5 bases). CDR3 size: 16 residues. Germline V lookup: CDR1 SGHDT, CDR2 YYEEEE. Trimming stripped 0 bases from V and 0 bases from J, with 13 bases between. CDR3 nucleotide sequence: TGTGCCAGCAGCTTGGCCGGGGAGATTAGCTCCTACGAGCAGTACTTC. The encoded protein is CASSLAGEISSYEQYF.

This chain uses TRBV19 with TRBJ2-2; TRBD1 matches 7 bases. Germline assignment: CDR1 LNHDA and CDR2 SQIVND (reference sequence). With V trimmed by 7 bases and J by 4 bases, 9 bases remained unmatched. The CDR3 extends over 15 amino acids. CDR3 loop: CASNTWDSLTGELFF. The DNA for the CDR3 is TGTGCCAGTAATACGTGGGACAGCCTCACCGGGGAGCTGTTTTTT.

The J gene is TRBJ2-1, the V gene TRBV4-1; D unresolved. Germline V gene sequence: CDR1 MGHRA, CDR2 YSYEKL. Trimming cost V 1 base and J 5 bases, with 9 bases left between them. The CDR3 length is 14 residues. DNA for the CDR3: TGCGCCAGCAGCCAAGTGAACGGTGACAATGAGCAGTTCTTC. Amino acid sequence: CASSQVNGDNEQFF.

This clone was picked up many times. V gene TRBV6-5 combines with J gene TRBJ2-7, with TRBD1 as a possible D gene (6 bases). Trimming took 8 bases from V and 2 from J, leaving 13 bases between them. Germline CDR1 and CDR2: MNHEY and SVGAGI. This CDR3 has 13 amino acids. The CDR3 DNA sequence: TGTGCCAGCGGGGCAGGGGAAACCTACGAGCAGTACTTC. Protein product: CASGAGETYEQYF.

The chain couples TRBV10-3 to TRBJ1-6; no definite D call. CDR3 length: 14 residues. Germline loops: CDR1 ENHRY, CDR2 SYGVKD. Trimming took 0 bases from V and 8 from J, leaving 8 bases between them. This CDR3 reads CAISESEQYSPLHF. The CDR3 region has the DNA TGTGCCATCAGTGAGTCTGAACAATATTCACCCCTCCACTTT.

This chain uses TRBV10-3 with TRBJ2-1; D uncertain. Germline V gene sequence: CDR1 ENHRY, CDR2 SYGVKD. V shed 4 bases and J shed 1 base, with 14 bases lying between them. The CDR3 runs to 16 residues. The CDR3 is CAISGHTLPSYNEQFF. CDR3 nucleotides: TGTGCCATCAGTGGGCACACCTTACCTTCCTACAATGAGCAGTTCTTC.

In nucleotides, the CDR3 is TGTGCCAGCAGTTTAACCCTAGCGATCAAAGGGACCGGGGAGCTGTTTTTT. This encodes CASSLTLAIKGTGELFF. The V call is TRBV28, the J call TRBJ2-2; TRBD2 is a possible D gene (6 bases). Germline assignment: CDR1 MDHEN and CDR2 SYDVKM. V lost 2 bases and J 5 bases, leaving 18 bases between the germline ends. This CDR3 contains 17 residues.

The V gene is TRBV27, the J gene TRBJ2-3; D is uncertain. Trimming stripped 0 bases from V and 0 bases from J, with 4 bases between. CDR3 length: 14 residues. CDR1 and CDR2 from the germline V gene are MNHEY and SMNVEV (reference sequence). Here the CDR3 reads CASSLSASTDTQYF. For the CDR3, the DNA is TGTGCCAGCAGTTTATCGGCCAGCACAGATACGCAGTATTTT.

This chain links TRBV27 with TRBJ1-1; 7 positions match TRBD1. Germline CDR1 and CDR2: MNHEY and SMNVEV (reference sequence). V was pared by 5 bases and J by 6 bases, with 9 bases of the junction left unmatched. CDR3 size: 14 residues. The CDR3 reads CASSSRQGVPEAFF. CDR3 DNA: TGTGCCAGCAGTAGTCGACAGGGAGTCCCTGAAGCTTTCTTT.

This clone occurred once. J is TRBJ1-1 and V is TRBV4-2; D gene ambiguous. The CDR3 runs 14 residues. V shed 2 bases and J shed 5 bases, with 12 bases lying between them. The germline V gene has CDR1 LGHNA and CDR2 YNFKEQ. The chain's CDR3 is CASSQPAGQTEAFF. The CDR3 bases are TGTGCCAGCAGCCAACCGGCAGGTCAAACTGAAGCTTTCTTT.

The CDR3 nucleotides are TGTGCCAGCAGTATAGGGAGTTGGTACAATGAGCAGTTCTTC. This encodes CASSIGSWYNEQFF. J is TRBJ2-1 and V is TRBV6-5; tentative D call: TRBD2 (5 bases). This CDR3 comprises 14 residues. In germline, CDR1 is MNHEY, CDR2 SVGAGI. Trimming shortened V by 5 bases and J by 4 bases, and 12 bases separated the two germline ends.

The rearrangement uses TRBV7-6 and TRBJ2-5; weak D call: TRBD2 (6 bases). Germline V lookup: CDR1 SGHVS, CDR2 FNYEAQ. The CDR3 contains 14 residues. The V gene lost 0 bases and the J gene lost 7 bases, with 12 bases spanning the gap. CDR3 DNA sequence: TGTGCCAGCAGCTTAGCGCCGCAGGGAGGGACCCAGTACTTC. It specifies CASSLAPQGGTQYF. Combining the CDR3 with reference TRBV7-6 and TRBJ2-5 gives the whole variable domain GAGVSQSPRYKVTKRGQDVALRCDPISGHVSLYWYRQALGQGPEFLTYFNYEAQQDKSGLPNDRFSAERPEGSISTLTIQRTEQRDSAMYRCASSLAPQGGTQYFGPGTRLLVL.

The V and J genes are TRBV25-1 and TRBJ2-7; possibly TRBD1 for D (6 bases). This CDR3 has 11 residues. CDR1 and CDR2 from the germline V gene are MGHDK and SYGVNS. Trimming shortened V by 8 bases and J by 3 bases, and 8 bases separated the two germline ends. Here the CDR3 DNA reads TGTGCCAGCTCACAGGGCTACGAGCAGTACTTC. As protein: CASSQGYEQYF.

The CDR3 DNA reads as TGTGCCAGCCTCGGAAACACCATATATTTT. It codes for CASLGNTIYF. The rearrangement links TRBV7-9 to TRBJ1-3; D gene ambiguous. This CDR3 spans 10 amino acids. Germline CDR1 reads SEHNR; CDR2 reads FQNEAQ (reference sequence). Deletions cut 8 bases from V and 4 bases from J, with 3 bases between.

The genes are TRBV24-1 and TRBJ1-5; possibly TRBD1 for D (5 bases). This CDR3 has 13 amino acids. With 1 base removed from V and 8 bases from J, the gap between germline ends came to 8 bases. CDR1 is KGHDR and CDR2 is SFDVKD in the germline V gene. For the CDR3, the DNA is TGTGCCACCAGTGATTTTTCGGGGGAGCCCCAGCATTTT. This translates into CATSDFSGEPQHF.

The chain has TRBV18 and TRBJ2-1, with TRBD1 matching 12 bases. Germline V CDR1 and CDR2: KGHSH, LQKENI. The CDR3 runs to 19 residues. J was trimmed by 3 bases and V by 3 bases; bases with no gene match: 12. CDR3: CASSPGQGARGRNYNEQFF. The CDR3 coding sequence is TGTGCCAGCTCACCGGGACAGGGGGCGCGCGGGAGGAACTACAATGAGCAGTTCTTC. Drawing the rest from reference TRBV18 and TRBJ2-1, the complete variable domain is NAGVMQNPRHLVRRRGQEARLRCSPMKGHSHVYWYRQLPEEGLKFMVYLQKENIIDESGMPKERFSAEFPKEGPSILRIQQVVRGDSAAYFCASSPGQGARGRNYNEQFFGPGTRLTVL.

The rearrangement joins TRBV30 to TRBJ2-3, with 7 bases lining up with TRBD1. V lost 4 bases and J lost 8; bases outside the gene matches: 6. CDR1 is GTSNPN, CDR2 SVGIG, per germline (reference sequence). The CDR3 runs to 12 residues. The CDR3 spells CAWTDREGTQYF. CDR3 DNA: TGTGCCTGGACCGACAGGGAAGGTACGCAGTATTTT.

As for this clone: The junction differs from germline at one of its ends, possibly a read error. The chain's CDR3 is CASSLGSGWVYEQYF. Written as DNA, the CDR3 is TGTGCTAGCAGCTTGGGTTCAGGGTGGGTCTACGAGCAGTACTTC. This chain connects TRBV7-7 to TRBJ2-7, with a weak D call TRBD1 (5 bases). Germline CDR1 SSHAT, CDR2 FNYEAQ (reference sequence). This CDR3 comprises 15 residues.

This clone was detected only a few times. This chain joins TRBV25-1 and TRBJ2-7, with 7 positions matching TRBD1. Germline loops: CDR1 MGHDK, CDR2 SYGVNS. There are 16 residues in the CDR3. J lost 4 bases, V lost 3 bases, and 12 bases had no gene match. The CDR3 sequence is CASSESPKGARYEQYF. In nucleotides, the CDR3 is TGTGCCAGCAGTGAGTCTCCCAAGGGGGCGAGGTACGAGCAGTACTTC.